The source of this T cell receptor beta chain is a study of cytomegalovirus exposure and HLA in healthy donors. In the study overall: There were 350 to 450 genotyped donors. Of these, 81% fell in the genetic ancestry cluster associated with self-reported Caucasian donors.

Turning to this clone: Its cognate antigen is unknown.

Trimming removed 3 bases from V and 4 bases from J; junction bases left unmatched: 4. CDR1 and CDR2 (germline): PRHDT, FYEKMQ (reference sequence). The CDR3 consists of 15 residues. Amplification used 60 Vbeta primers and 13 Jbeta primers. TCRdb keeps only in-frame clones here, not all; method: immunoSEQ multiplex PCR. The table includes approximately 120,000 clones, roughly three quarters detected once. General study points: CMV antigen specificity of a few CMV-associated chains was confirmed in vitro. Based on reports, TCR beta sequences accurately predicted HLA-A and HLA-B alleles for most subjects. In a later analysis, specific HLA alleles were associated with about 18,000 TCR beta sequences at a 0.05 false discovery rate.

The gene calls are TRBV13 and TRBJ2-3; 10 bases are shared with TRBD1. This TCR derives from a woman aged 25-40 years in good health and CMV-seronegative. Sequencing was carried out using PBMCs. The CDR3 nucleotides read TGTGCCAGCAGCTTCCGGGACAGGGGAGCAGATACGCAGTATTTT. Its protein is CASSFRDRGADTQYF.